This T cell receptor (beta chain) was recovered during a study of shared clonotypes between healthy human individuals. Per the study methods: Quality scores were absent from the junction-only immunoSEQ sequences, so filtering differed. Sequencing used immunoSEQ multiplex PCR; TCRdb keeps in-frame clones, though not all of them. V, J and clone size reflect that table, while D and trimming were determined from the DNA. The sample carries 2 million to 2.5 million clones, 85% to 95% recorded once. Whole-study results and caveats: Rarefaction gave evidence that sorted-subset sequencing remained incomplete despite large depth.

As to this clone: Its cognate antigen is unknown.

The TCR was taken from a man aged 18 to 29 in good health. Some clones in this sample may be carry-over from other donors' samples. What was sequenced was naive CD4+ T cells from PBMCs. Documented subset: CD45RA+ positively selected.

This chain's CDR3 is CASSYPQDKQYF. In nucleotides, the CDR3 is TGTGCCAGCAGTTACCCCCAGGACAAGCAGTACTTC. The chain is built from TRBV6-6 and TRBJ2-7; D is possibly TRBD1 (5 bases). The CDR3 is made up of 12 amino acids. The ends were cut back, 2 bases at V and 8 bases at J, with 10 bases in the middle. Per the germline V gene, CDR1 is MNHNY and CDR2 is SVGAGI (reference sequence).